The 22 T cell receptor beta chains below were found in one sample sequenced in a study of CD8 T cells in ankylosing spondylitis. TCRdb reprocessed the 5' RACE reads via MiXCR and lists one record per CDR3 protein. Of under 10,000 distinct CDR3 sequences in the sample, around 5.5% were seen once. The sample was blood, either unsorted or a sorted T cell fraction (not recorded which). The source of these receptors is a female donor with ankylosing spondylitis or in good health (not recorded which).

This clonotype has a handful of counts. The chain links TRBV23-1 to TRBJ1-1; no definite D call. TRBV23-1 is known as an ORF, though its function is uncertain. Trimming pared 4 bases from V and 4 bases from J, leaving 19 bases between. This CDR3 has 16 amino acids. CDR3 protein: CASSRSRAQWGTEAFF. The CDR3 DNA reads as TGCGCCAGCAGTCGATCGAGGGCCCAATGGGGCACTGAAGCTTTCTTT.

The rearrangement uses TRBV9 and TRBJ1-2; maybe TRBD1 (6 bases). This CDR3 contains 15 residues. Per the germline V gene, CDR1 is SGDLS and CDR2 is YYNGEE. Trimming removed 6 bases from V and 1 base from J, with 16 bases in between. CDR3 nucleotides: TGTGCCAGCACCCCGTCGACAGGATTTAACTATGGCTACACCTTC. It specifies CASTPSTGFNYGYTF.

J is TRBJ2-2 and V is TRBV9, with 7 nucleotides matching TRBD1. Germline V gene data show CDR1 as SGDLS and CDR2 as YYNGEE. V lost 4 bases, J lost 0 bases, and 15 bases stayed unmatched. CDR3 size: 19 residues. CDR3 protein: CASSFPGTEIPANTGELFF. In DNA, the CDR3 is TGTGCCAGCAGCTTCCCCGGGACAGAGATTCCCGCGAACACCGGGGAGCTGTTTTTT.

This clonotype appeared many times. V is TRBV9 and J is TRBJ2-1; 8 nucleotides agree with TRBD2. This CDR3 spans 15 amino acids. Unmatched junction bases numbered 10, after V lost 6 bases and J lost 5 bases. From germline, CDR1 is SGDLS and CDR2 YYNGEE. The chain's CDR3 is CASNLGGRLNNEQFF. As DNA, the CDR3 is TGTGCCAGCAATTTAGGCGGGAGGCTGAACAATGAGCAGTTCTTC.

This clonotype occurred many times. The V gene is TRBV9, the J gene TRBJ2-1; tentatively, D is TRBD1 or TRBD2 (5 bases each). The CDR3 covers 15 residues. Germline values: CDR1 SGDLS, CDR2 YYNGEE. The V end was cut by 3 bases, the J end by 7 bases, with 17 bases between. For the CDR3, the DNA is TGTGCCAGCAGCGCCTCCGGGACGCACTTTAATGAGCAGTTCTTC. It codes for CASSASGTHFNEQFF.

This clonotype is termed medium-sized. The CDR3 reads CASSAGDRGQETQYF. The CDR3 nucleotides read TGTGCCAGCAGCGCAGGAGACAGGGGGCAAGAGACCCAGTACTTC. V is TRBV9 and J is TRBJ2-5; 9 bases fit TRBD1. The germline CDR1 and CDR2 sequences are SGDLS and YYNGEE. V lost 3 bases to trimming and J lost 2 bases; unmatched junction nucleotides: 5. The CDR3 consists of 15 residues.

This sequence joins TRBV24-1 and TRBJ1-1; the D gene is possibly TRBD1 (6 bases). This CDR3 contains 14 residues. V shed 1 base and J shed 5 bases, with 10 bases lying between them. Germline loops: CDR1 KGHDR, CDR2 SFDVKD. The CDR3 nucleotides read TGTGCCACCAGTGATTTACGGGGGGCGACTGAAGCTTTCTTT. Protein product: CATSDLRGATEAFF.

This clonotype is medium-sized by share. The V call is TRBV9, the J call TRBJ2-7; TRBD1 agrees at 8 bases. Per germline, CDR1 SGDLS and CDR2 YYNGEE. The CDR3 is made up of 13 amino acids. V trimming: 0 bases; J trimming: 7 bases; junction bases outside the gene matches: 3. The CDR3 nucleotides read TGTGCCAGCAGCGTAGTTACAGGGGGGGAGCAGTACTTC. Amino acid sequence: CASSVVTGGEQYF.

The gene calls are TRBV9 and TRBJ2-3, with D perhaps assigned TRBD1 or TRBD2 (5 bases each). CDR3 length: 16 amino acids. The ends were cut back, 0 bases at V and 5 bases at J, with 16 bases in the middle. CDR1 and CDR2 (germline): SGDLS, YYNGEE. CDR3 amino acids: CASSVVGTSVGDTQYF. For the CDR3, the DNA is TGTGCCAGCAGCGTAGTAGGGACGTCGGTAGGAGATACGCAGTATTTT.

This clonotype was observed many times. The chain carries TRBV9 and TRBJ2-1; TRBD2 matches 8 bases. Trimming removed 4 bases from V and 6 bases from J; junction bases left unmatched: 15. CDR3 length equals 17 residues. CDR1 and CDR2 from the germline V gene are SGDLS and YYNGEE. In nucleotides, the CDR3 is TGTGCCAGCAGCTCCTTCTGGGCGGGGGGTTTGAGCAATGAGCAGTTCTTC. This encodes CASSSFWAGGLSNEQFF.

The sample holds many counts of this clonotype. J is TRBJ2-3 and V is TRBV9; 7 positions match TRBD2. The V and J ends lost 6 bases and 4 bases, in that order; junction bases with no gene match: 11. From germline, CDR1 is SGDLS and CDR2 YYNGEE. The CDR3 is 15 residues long. The CDR3 sequence: CASTPGGGLADTQYF. CDR3 nucleotide sequence: TGTGCCAGCACCCCGGGAGGAGGGCTGGCAGATACGCAGTATTTT.

This clonotype was seen ten or more times. V usage is TRBV9 and J usage is TRBJ2-1; 8 bases agree with TRBD1. Trimming at V came to 0 bases and at J to 10 bases, leaving 6 bases not matched to a gene. CDR1 is SGDLS, CDR2 YYNGEE, per germline. CDR3 size: 14 residues. The CDR3 region has the DNA TGTGCCAGCAGCGTAGACGGACAGGGTGTAGAGCAGTTCTTC. It encodes CASSVDGQGVEQFF. The whole variable domain, remainder taken from reference TRBV9 and TRBJ2-1, is DSGVTQTPKHLITATGQRVTLRCSPRSGDLSVYWYQQSLDQGLQFLIQYYNGEERAKGNILERFSAQQFPDLHSELNLSSLELGDSALYFCASSVDGQGVEQFFGPGTRLTVL.

In this sample, this clonotype turned up many times. This sequence joins TRBV9 and TRBJ1-4; 9 bases match TRBD1. Looked up from germline, CDR1 is SGDLS and CDR2 is YYNGEE. The trim removed 4 bases at V and 7 bases at J, leaving 17 bases unmatched. This CDR3 has 18 amino acids. The CDR3 region is CASSKAGTGFGIGEKLFF. CDR3 nucleotide sequence: TGTGCCAGCAGCAAAGCCGGGACAGGGTTCGGAATAGGTGAAAAACTGTTTTTT.

This clonotype was seen many times. The CDR3 spells CASSVHRDYPYNEQFF. The CDR3, as DNA: TGTGCCAGCAGCGTCCACCGGGACTATCCGTACAATGAGCAGTTCTTC. This sequence joins TRBV9 and TRBJ2-1; 7 bases line up with TRBD2. Trimming took 2 bases from V and 4 from J; bases not matched to a gene: 9. This CDR3 is built from 16 residues. From germline, CDR1 is SGDLS and CDR2 YYNGEE. Looking up the rest from reference TRBV9 and TRBJ2-1 gives the full variable domain: DSGVTQTPKHLITATGQRVTLRCSPRSGDLSVYWYQQSLDQGLQFLIQYYNGEERAKGNILERFSAQQFPDLHSELNLSSLELGDSALYFCASSVHRDYPYNEQFFGPGTRLTVL.

Ten or more counts support this clonotype. The chain links TRBV9 to TRBJ2-1; 12 bases fit TRBD1. CDR1 and CDR2 (germline): SGDLS, YYNGEE. With 0 bases clipped from V and 10 bases from J, the junction kept 5 bases outside the gene matches. The CDR3 consists of 15 residues. In DNA form, the CDR3 reads TGTGCCAGCAGCGTAGGGGGACAGGGGGCGGTGGAGCAGTTCTTC. Translation gives CASSVGGQGAVEQFF.

Only a few counts were recorded for this clonotype. The chain's CDR3 is CASSAETGVQETQYF. The CDR3 DNA sequence: TGTGCCAGCAGCGCAGAGACAGGGGTCCAAGAGACCCAGTACTTC. The gene calls are TRBV9 and TRBJ2-5; 8 nucleotides align to TRBD1. The trim removed 3 bases at V and 1 base at J, leaving 5 bases unmatched. There are 15 residues in the CDR3. Germline CDR1 SGDLS, CDR2 YYNGEE. Looking up the rest from reference TRBV9 and TRBJ2-5 gives the full variable domain: DSGVTQTPKHLITATGQRVTLRCSPRSGDLSVYWYQQSLDQGLQFLIQYYNGEERAKGNILERFSAQQFPDLHSELNLSSLELGDSALYFCASSAETGVQETQYFGPGTRLLVL.

At least ten counts were recorded for this clonotype. The rearrangement links TRBV9 to TRBJ2-2; TRBD2 matches 13 bases. V was pared by 4 bases and J by 3 bases, with 9 bases of the junction left unmatched. The CDR3 sequence is 18 residues long. Germline V CDR1 and CDR2: SGDLS, YYNGEE. The CDR3 DNA reads as TGTGCCAGCAGCCCCGGGACTAGCGGGAATCGGGACACCGGGGAGCTGTTTTTT. It yields the protein CASSPGTSGNRDTGELFF.

This clonotype qualifies as medium-sized (0.01 to 0.1%). The gene calls are TRBV9 and TRBJ1-6, with 7 positions matching TRBD1. V lost 3 bases to trimming and J lost 3 bases; unmatched junction nucleotides: 6. CDR1 is SGDLS, CDR2 YYNGEE, per germline. The CDR3 extends over 16 amino acids. CDR3 protein: CASSADSGGYNSPLHF. CDR3 nucleotides: TGTGCCAGCAGCGCGGATTCAGGGGGCTATAATTCACCCCTCCACTTT. Using reference TRBV9 and TRBJ1-6 for the parts outside the CDR3, the full variable domain is DSGVTQTPKHLITATGQRVTLRCSPRSGDLSVYWYQQSLDQGLQFLIQYYNGEERAKGNILERFSAQQFPDLHSELNLSSLELGDSALYFCASSADSGGYNSPLHFGNGTRLTVT.

This clonotype is deemed medium-sized. The chain carries TRBV7-4 and TRBJ1-2; 8 bases fit TRBD1. V dropped 4 bases and J dropped 7; count of bases not matched to a gene: 17. This CDR3 comprises 17 residues. The germline CDR1 and CDR2 sequences are SGHVT and SQSDAQ. The CDR3 region is CASSSISTGEVSGGYTF. DNA for the CDR3: TGTGCCAGCAGCTCGATTTCGACAGGGGAGGTGTCAGGTGGCTACACCTTC.

This clonotype was detected many times. V is TRBV9 and J is TRBJ2-7, with 9 bases identical to TRBD2. This CDR3 comprises 16 residues. With 2 bases clipped from V and 3 bases from J, the junction kept 9 bases outside the gene matches. From germline, CDR1 is SGDLS and CDR2 YYNGEE. In DNA form, the CDR3 reads TGTGCCAGCAGCGTGGACGAGGGACTAGCTTACTACGAGCAGTACTTC. Translating gives CASSVDEGLAYYEQYF. Full variable domain (remainder filled in from reference TRBV9 and TRBJ2-7): DSGVTQTPKHLITATGQRVTLRCSPRSGDLSVYWYQQSLDQGLQFLIQYYNGEERAKGNILERFSAQQFPDLHSELNLSSLELGDSALYFCASSVDEGLAYYEQYFGPGTRLTVT.

In this sample, this clonotype turned up many times. The chain couples TRBV9 to TRBJ1-1; the match to TRBD1 covers 8 bases. Unmatched junction bases numbered 7, after V lost 4 bases and J lost 5 bases. Germline lookup yields CDR1 SGDLS and CDR2 YYNGEE. CDR3 length equals 14 residues. The CDR3 protein is CASSPNRGTTEAFF. CDR3 bases: TGTGCCAGCAGCCCTAACAGGGGGACTACTGAAGCTTTCTTT.

Ten or more counts support this clonotype. The rearrangement joins TRBV9 to TRBJ2-3; no clear D gene. V was pared by 0 bases and J by 4 bases, with 3 bases between. In germline, CDR1 is SGDLS, CDR2 YYNGEE. CDR3 length: 12 residues. CDR3 nucleotide sequence: TGTGCCAGCAGCGTAGGCTCAGATACGCAGTATTTT. Encoded protein: CASSVGSDTQYF.